The 20 T cell receptor beta chains reported below all come from one sample, sequenced in a study of T-cell reconstitution after alpha-beta-depleted transplantation in children. Unique molecular identifiers tagged the TCRbeta library. Each CDR3 protein is one row after TCRdb ran MiXCR on the PCR reads. The repertoire holds 80,000 to 95,000 distinct CDR3 sequences, with more than 7% as singletons. The material was PBMCs from the stem cell graft donor, obtained from the stem cell graft. These receptors originate from a human donor who donated a stem cell graft to a child with congenital amegakaryocytic thrombocytopenia.

This clonotype came up many times. The rearrangement joins TRBV20-1 to TRBJ2-1; no firm D call. The V and J ends lost 6 bases and 5 bases respectively, with 17 bases between them. The CDR3 is made up of 14 amino acids. Germline-derived CDR1 and CDR2 are DFQATT and SNEGSKA (reference sequence). The CDR3 bases are TGCAGTGCAGCTGAAGGCCGTGGGGACAATGAGCAGTTCTTC. Translating it yields CSAAEGRGDNEQFF.

This clonotype was counted many times. The chain has TRBV7-9 and TRBJ1-5; the D is unclear. Trimming removed 2 bases at V and 0 bases at J, with 5 bases between. Per germline, CDR1 SEHNR and CDR2 FQNEAQ (reference sequence). The CDR3 has 14 amino acids. The CDR3 protein is CASSLPDSNQPQHF. CDR3 coding DNA: TGTGCCAGCAGCTTACCAGATAGCAATCAGCCCCAGCATTTT.

This clonotype showed up many times. The chain couples TRBV7-9 to TRBJ1-1, with 7 positions matching TRBD1. Germline V lookup: CDR1 SEHNR, CDR2 FQNEAQ (reference sequence). V shed 10 bases and J 3 bases; nucleotides not matched to a gene: 5. There are 12 residues in the CDR3. The CDR3 DNA is TGTGCCACCACTACAGGGGACACTGAAGCTTTCTTT. It codes for CATTTGDTEAFF.

This chain joins TRBV7-9 and TRBJ2-5; 8 bases map to TRBD2. Trimming took 1 base from V and 3 from J; bases not matched to a gene: 7. The CDR3 is 16 amino acids. CDR1 SEHNR and CDR2 FQNEAQ come from the germline V gene (reference sequence). This chain's CDR3 is CASSLGAGAQEETQYF. The CDR3 nucleotides read TGTGCCAGCAGCTTAGGAGCGGGGGCCCAAGAAGAGACCCAGTACTTC.

The table lists this clonotype with a few counts. J is TRBJ2-5 and V is TRBV7-2, with D perhaps assigned TRBD1 or TRBD2 (5 bases each). The CDR3 contains 15 residues. Germline V gives CDR1 SGHTA, CDR2 FQGNSA. Trimming shortened V by 1 base and J by 1 base, and 10 bases separated the two germline ends. In nucleotides, the CDR3 is TGTGCCAGCAGCTTAGTTCGGGGCCCCCAAGAGACCCAGTACTTC. Translation gives CASSLVRGPQETQYF.

The rearrangement links TRBV18 to TRBJ2-1; the D gene could be TRBD1 or TRBD2 (5 bases each). This CDR3 comprises 13 residues. In germline, CDR1 is KGHSH, CDR2 LQKENI. Trimming removed 10 bases at V and 4 bases at J, with 14 bases between. The CDR3 loop is CATSGTGYNEQFF. CDR3 nucleotide sequence: TGTGCCACTTCCGGGACGGGATACAATGAGCAGTTCTTC.

This clonotype was recorded at least ten times. In DNA, the CDR3 is TGCGCCAGCAGTTCCGGGACAGGGGTATCCGGCTACACCTTC. Residues: CASSSGTGVSGYTF. This rearrangement joins TRBV5-1 to TRBJ1-2; 10 bases match TRBD1. J lost 8 bases, V lost 5 bases, and 9 bases had no gene match. This CDR3 has 14 residues. The germline CDR1 and CDR2 sequences are SGHRS and YFSETQ.

Ten or more counts support this clonotype. The chain joins TRBV20-1 to TRBJ2-4; TRBD2 agrees at 7 bases. Germline V lookup: CDR1 DFQATT, CDR2 SNEGSKA (reference sequence). The CDR3 extends over 16 amino acids. J was trimmed by 7 bases and V by 4 bases; bases with no gene match: 16. Here the CDR3 DNA reads TGCAGTGCTACAGTACGAGCCGGGAGGTTAGGGAACATTCAGTACTTC. The encoded protein is CSATVRAGRLGNIQYF.

V and J are TRBV7-2 and TRBJ2-5; D gene ambiguous. This CDR3 region has 14 residues. Germline assignment: CDR1 SGHTA and CDR2 FQGNSA. Trimming cost V 5 bases and J 1 base, with 11 bases left between them. This CDR3 is CASSPPGVQETQYF. In nucleotides, the CDR3 is TGTGCCAGCAGCCCCCCAGGCGTCCAAGAGACCCAGTACTTC.

The rearrangement uses TRBV10-3 and TRBJ2-3, with unresolved D. The V end was cut by 1 base, the J end by 3 bases, with 14 bases between. CDR3 length equals 16 residues. Germline V lookup: CDR1 ENHRY, CDR2 SYGVKD. The CDR3 reads CAISELGSKGTDTQYF. CDR3 sequence (DNA): TGTGCCATCAGTGAGTTGGGATCCAAAGGGACAGATACGCAGTATTTT.

Comment on this clonotype: One end of the junction fails to match germline, which may point to a read error. V gene TRBV18 combines with J gene TRBJ2-7, with D perhaps TRBD1 (6 bases). The germline V gene has CDR1 KGHSH and CDR2 LQKENI. CDR3 size: 14 residues. CDR3 sequence reads: CASSPQGDQYEQYF. The DNA for the CDR3 is TGTGCCAGCTCCCCACAGGGTGATCAGTACGAGCAGTACTTC. Full variable domain (outside the CDR3, taken from reference TRBV18 and TRBJ2-7): NAGVMQNPRHLVRRRGQEARLRCSPMKGHSHVYWYRQLPEEGLKFMVYLQKENIIDESGMPKERFSAEFPKEGPSILRIQQVVRGDSAAYFCASSPQGDQYEQYFGPGTRLTVT.

This clonotype has ten or more counts. The rearrangement uses TRBV6-5 and TRBJ1-1, with D perhaps matching TRBD1 (6 bases). The CDR3 loop spans 13 amino acids. The germline V gene encodes CDR1 MNHEY and CDR2 SVGAGI. V lost 0 bases and J lost 7, with 9 bases in between. The CDR3 region has the DNA TGTGCCAGCAGTTACTCTCAGGGGCTTGAAGCTTTCTTT. Translating it yields CASSYSQGLEAFF.

This clonotype appeared a few times. The chain is built from TRBV12-3 or TRBV12-4 and TRBJ1-2; 9 positions match TRBD1. V was pared by 5 bases and J by 6 bases, with 10 bases of the junction left unmatched. This CDR3 comprises 15 residues. Written as DNA, the CDR3 is TGTGCCAGCAGTCCCCTGACAGGGGGTTTTAATGGCTACACCTTC. This sequence encodes CASSPLTGGFNGYTF.

This clonotype has a count of ten or more. This chain connects TRBV29-1 to TRBJ2-7; no firm D call. V was cut by 4 bases and J by 3 bases, with 16 bases left in between. Germline-derived CDR1 and CDR2 are SQVTM and ANQGSEA. This CDR3 contains 14 residues. CDR3 in amino acids: CSVAARTGNYEQYF. The CDR3 nucleotides are TGCAGCGTTGCGGCGCGGACCGGCAACTACGAGCAGTACTTC.

This clonotype has ten or more counts. The rearrangement joins TRBV4-3 to TRBJ2-2, with D uncertain. This CDR3 contains 15 residues. The germline V gene encodes CDR1 LGHNA and CDR2 YSLEER. V was clipped by 0 bases and J by 4 bases, with 9 bases between them. The CDR3: CASSQEGRATGELFF. CDR3 nucleotides: TGCGCCAGCAGCCAAGAGGGAAGGGCCACCGGGGAGCTGTTTTTT.

This clonotype was picked up many times. The V gene is TRBV14, the J gene TRBJ1-4; D gene unclear. From germline, CDR1 is SGHDN and CDR2 FVKESK. This CDR3 comprises 15 residues. Trimming took off 6 bases at V and 1 base at J, with 12 bases between the two ends. CDR3 sequence: CASSKGAGTNEKLFF. The CDR3, as DNA: TGTGCCAGCAGTAAGGGCGCAGGAACTAATGAAAAACTGTTTTTT.

This clonotype has ten or more counts. V gene TRBV7-9 combines with J gene TRBJ1-2; 9 nucleotides line up with TRBD1. This CDR3 is built from 15 residues. V gave up 0 bases and J gave up 4 bases; unmatched junction bases: 3. The germline V gene encodes CDR1 SEHNR and CDR2 FQNEAQ (reference sequence). In DNA, the CDR3 is TGTGCCAGCAGCTTAGCAACAGGGGGCAGCTATGGCTACACCTTC. Translated, it gives CASSLATGGSYGYTF.

This clonotype showed up many times. The V call is TRBV4-3, the J call TRBJ1-1, with 8 bases identical to TRBD1. V lost 9 bases to trimming and J lost 5 bases; unmatched junction nucleotides: 14. CDR3 length: 15 residues. The germline gives CDR1 LGHNA, CDR2 YSLEER. The CDR3 nucleotides read TGCGCCAGTAAAACAATGACAGGGGCTGGAACTGAAGCTTTCTTT. Its translation is CASKTMTGAGTEAFF.

There are many counts of this clonotype. The CDR3 DNA sequence: TGCGCCAGCAGCTTGGAAGGGCTTCCGGAAGAAGTTGCAGATACGCAGTATTTT. Its protein is CASSLEGLPEEVADTQYF. This sequence joins TRBV5-1 and TRBJ2-3; no clear D gene. CDR1 is SGHRS, CDR2 YFSETQ, per germline. V was trimmed by 0 bases and J by 4 bases, leaving 21 bases between them. This CDR3 has 18 amino acids.

This clonotype has a count of ten or more. The rearrangement links TRBV20-1 to TRBJ1-6; no clear D gene. There are 13 residues in the CDR3. Germline values: CDR1 DFQATT, CDR2 SNEGSKA (reference sequence). Trimming cost V 4 bases and J 7 bases, with 11 bases left between them. The CDR3 DNA sequence: TGCAGTGCTACCCCTCCGGGGAATTCACCCCTCCACTTT. Residues: CSATPPGNSPLHF.